The present entry profiles one TCR beta chain with its context. The sample belongs to a study of blood T cell repertoires in COVID-19. Study as a whole: PBMCs, B-cell-depleted T cells, or T cells were the source of the cDNA or gDNA that made up the material.

As originally analysed: Reference gene primer amplification yielded estimated nucleated cell counts. Sequenced by immunoSEQ multiplex PCR; TCRdb stores in-frame clones only, minus some. D and trimming come from the DNA, and the V and J calls and clone size come from that table. Of approximately 450,000 clones in the sample, approximately 90% were seen once. The V segment lost 2 bases and the J segment 4 bases; nucleotides outside the gene matches: 5. CDR3 length: 16 residues. Germline V gene sequence: CDR1 MGHRA, CDR2 YSYEKL. The study recruited people aged about 18 to 90 years across approximately 24 US areas. Cohorts were assigned according to the clinical history that participants reported.

The V call is TRBV4-1, the J call TRBJ1-5; 10 positions match TRBD1. The TCR originated in a woman younger than 35 with acute COVID-19. Sequencing input: PBMCs or T cells enriched from blood (not recorded which). Here the CDR3 DNA reads TGCGCCAGCAGCCAACTTCCGGGACAGGGGAATCAGCCCCAGCATTTT. Translated, it gives CASSQLPGQGNQPQHF.